This entry lists 30 T cell receptor beta chains sequenced from one sample in a study of Ad26.COV2.S vaccination and SARS-CoV-2 variants. Assay used: immunoSEQ multiplex PCR; TCRdb lists only in-frame clones, some missing. The table shows under 300,000 clones, with 87% occurring only once. The treatment denotes: some 20 received Ad26.COV2.S at low or high dose, single or two shots; several received placebo; per-sample allocation not given. Sampling occurred on day 63 after the first vaccine or placebo injection. The specimen was peripheral blood, collected in a trial of Ad26.COV2.S vaccine versus placebo. All receptors come from a person between 18 and 65 years old who received the Ad26.COV2.S COVID-19 vaccine or a placebo.

The chain couples TRBV7-6 to TRBJ2-1; D might be TRBD2 (5 bases). CDR3 size: 16 residues. Trimming left V 4 bases short and J 0 bases short, with 13 bases between. Germline lookup yields CDR1 SGHVS and CDR2 FNYEAQ. Here the CDR3 DNA reads TGTGCCAGCAGCTCACAACCGGGATACTCCTACAATGAGCAGTTCTTC. This encodes CASSSQPGYSYNEQFF.

The gene calls are TRBV6-5 and TRBJ1-2; the D is unclear. The germline V gene encodes CDR1 MNHEY and CDR2 SVGAGI. Trimming removed 2 bases from V and 4 bases from J, with 11 bases in between. The CDR3 length is 14 residues. In DNA form, the CDR3 reads TGTGCCAGCAGTTACGTGGCAGGATTCTATGGCTACACCTTC. Residues: CASSYVAGFYGYTF.

The J gene is TRBJ2-7, the V gene TRBV6-6; D is perhaps TRBD1 (5 bases). This CDR3 is 14 amino acids long. V was pared by 0 bases and J by 0 bases, with 6 bases between. Germline CDR1 is MNHNY and CDR2 is SVGAGI (reference sequence). CDR3 sequence: CASSYSDSSYEQYF. The CDR3 region has the DNA TGTGCCAGCAGTTACTCAGACAGCTCCTACGAGCAGTACTTC.

V usage is TRBV7-2 and J usage is TRBJ2-7, with D uncertain. CDR1 and CDR2 (germline): SGHTA, FQGNSA. Trimming took 1 base from V and 4 from J, leaving 5 bases between them. The CDR3 totals 12 residues. This CDR3 is CASSLDDYEQYF. The DNA of the CDR3 is TGTGCCAGCAGCTTAGACGATTACGAGCAGTACTTC.

The chain joins TRBV12-3 or TRBV12-4 to TRBJ2-1; the match to TRBD2 covers 12 bases. J lost 9 bases, V lost 6 bases, and 3 bases had no gene match. This CDR3 comprises 13 residues. The DNA for the CDR3 is TGTGCCAGCAGGACTAGCGGGAGTGGTGAGCAGTTCTTC. It is translated as CASRTSGSGEQFF.

The genes are TRBV29-1 and TRBJ2-3, with a possible D match to TRBD2 (6 bases). The CDR3 sequence is 15 residues long. The germline CDR1 and CDR2 sequences are SQVTM and ANQGSEA. V was trimmed by 5 bases and J by 2 bases, leaving 17 bases between them. CDR3 in amino acids: CSVSKSGQYTDTQYF. CDR3 sequence (DNA): TGCAGCGTTTCCAAAAGCGGGCAATACACAGATACGCAGTATTTT.

This chain links TRBV18 with TRBJ2-3, with D possibly being TRBD1 (5 bases). Per germline, CDR1 KGHSH and CDR2 LQKENI. Trimming pared 3 bases from V and 3 bases from J, leaving 19 bases between. This CDR3 has 17 residues. DNA for the CDR3: TGTGCCAGCTCACCCCTTGACAGCATCCCTGTAACAGATACGCAGTATTTT. Translated, it gives CASSPLDSIPVTDTQYF.

V is TRBV19 and J is TRBJ2-3; D uncertain. Trimming removed 7 bases at V and 0 bases at J, with 8 bases between. The CDR3 consists of 13 residues. Germline V CDR1 and CDR2: LNHDA, SQIVND (reference sequence). The DNA of the CDR3 is TGTGCCAGTAACTCCCTGAGCACAGATACGCAGTATTTT. This sequence encodes CASNSLSTDTQYF.

Comment on this clone: The identical CDR3 is also encoded by other nucleotide sequences in the sample. V gene TRBV4-1 combines with J gene TRBJ1-3; no definite D call. Germline CDR1 MGHRA, CDR2 YSYEKL. V lost 3 bases and J 0 bases, leaving 9 bases between the germline ends. CDR3 length: 15 residues. CDR3 nucleotide sequence: TGCGCCAGCAGCCAGGGTTGGGACTCTGGAAACACCATATATTTT. Encoded protein: CASSQGWDSGNTIYF.

The rearrangement links TRBV30 to TRBJ1-2; TRBD1 matches at 9 bases. The CDR3 contains 14 residues. J gave up 4 bases and V 4 bases, and 7 bases lay outside the gene matches. Germline V gene data show CDR1 as GTSNPN and CDR2 as SVGIG (reference sequence). The CDR3 reads CAWTGTGSPYGYTF. The CDR3 DNA is TGTGCCTGGACCGGGACAGGGAGTCCCTATGGCTACACCTTC.

The V gene is TRBV4-3, the J gene TRBJ2-2; D is perhaps TRBD1 (6 bases). Germline loops: CDR1 LGHNA, CDR2 YSLEER. CDR3 size: 14 residues. V was trimmed by 0 bases and J by 6 bases, leaving 8 bases between them. The CDR3 DNA follows: TGCGCCAGCAGCCAAGATGGGGGCCCCGGGGAGCTGTTTTTT. This sequence encodes CASSQDGGPGELFF.

V is TRBV6-5 and J is TRBJ2-7; D is perhaps TRBD2 (6 bases). V gave up 0 bases and J gave up 1 base, with 7 bases separating them. Germline CDR1 and CDR2: MNHEY and SVGAGI. The CDR3 sequence is 14 residues long. The CDR3 DNA reads TGTGCCAGCAGTTACTCGGAGGGATCCTACGAGCAGTACTTC. It encodes CASSYSEGSYEQYF.

The chain links TRBV6-4 to TRBJ2-7; D might be TRBD2 (6 bases). This CDR3 comprises 17 residues. Germline V gene sequence: CDR1 MRHNA, CDR2 SNTAGT. V lost 6 bases, J lost 0 bases, and 21 bases lay in between. The chain's CDR3 is CASSPTRGAGNSYEQYV. CDR3 coding DNA: TGTGCCAGCAGCCCCACCCGGGGAGCGGGTAACTCCTACGAGCAGTACGTC.

The chain is built from TRBV11-2 and TRBJ2-3; 7 nucleotides line up with TRBD1. The J segment lost 0 bases and the V segment lost 5 bases, leaving 11 bases of the junction unmatched. The CDR3 is 17 residues long. From germline, CDR1 is SGHAT and CDR2 FQNNGV. The CDR3 sequence is CASSISYRGRSTDTQYF. In DNA, the CDR3 is TGTGCCAGCAGCATCTCGTACAGGGGAAGGAGCACAGATACGCAGTATTTT.

The gene calls are TRBV10-1 and TRBJ2-7; TRBD2 agrees at 12 bases. Looked up from germline, CDR1 is WNHNN and CDR2 is SYGVQD (reference sequence). The CDR3 spans 19 residues. The V gene end was trimmed by 11 bases and the J gene end by 2 bases; junction bases not matched to a gene: 22. CDR3 sequence reads: CAGFTTGSRTSGNTYEQYV. CDR3 bases: TGCGCCGGGTTTACGACAGGGTCAAGGACTAGCGGGAACACCTACGAGCAGTACGTC.

This chain links TRBV4-2 with TRBJ2-6, with D perhaps being TRBD1 or TRBD2 (6 bases each). This CDR3 contains 19 residues. Germline V gene sequence: CDR1 LGHNA, CDR2 YNFKEQ. V gave up 1 base and J gave up 0 bases, with 16 bases separating them. CDR3 in DNA: TGTGCCAGCAGCCAAGTGGCTTCGGGGGCGCTCTCTGGGGCCAACGTCCTGACTTTC. It is translated as CASSQVASGALSGANVLTF.

V usage is TRBV24-1 and J usage is TRBJ2-2, with unresolved D. V dropped 2 bases and J dropped 7 bases, with 13 bases sitting between them. CDR3 length equals 15 residues. Germline values: CDR1 KGHDR, CDR2 SFDVKD. CDR3 loop: CATSDSRLGYGELFF. CDR3 bases: TGTGCCACCAGTGATTCCCGATTGGGGTACGGGGAGCTGTTTTTT.

The chain has TRBV30 and TRBJ2-3; a weak D match, TRBD2 (6 bases). Per germline, CDR1 GTSNPN and CDR2 SVGIG (reference sequence). The CDR3 has 13 residues. The V and J ends lost 3 bases and 4 bases respectively, with 11 bases between them. CDR3 nucleotides: TGTGCCTGGAGCTCACTAGCACCAGATACGCAGTATTTT. Translating it yields CAWSSLAPDTQYF. The full variable domain, rest sourced from reference TRBV30 and TRBJ2-3, is SQTIHQWPATLVQPVGSPLSLECTVEGTSNPNLYWYRQAAGRGLQLLFYSVGIGQISSEVPQNLSASRPQDRQFILSSKKLLLSDSGFYLCAWSSLAPDTQYFGPGTRLTVL.

The V gene is TRBV7-9, the J gene TRBJ2-7, with 7 bases lining up with TRBD1. The CDR3 has 15 residues. The V gene end was trimmed by 4 bases and the J gene end by 1 base; junction bases not matched to a gene: 7. Germline V gene lookup returns CDR1 SEHNR and CDR2 FQNEAQ (reference sequence). CDR3 in DNA: TGTGCCAGCAGCTACCCGACAGGGAGATCCTACGAGCAGTACTTC. This encodes CASSYPTGRSYEQYF.

The chain couples TRBV5-4 to TRBJ1-6; D not certain. The CDR3 loop spans 13 amino acids. Between the trimmed V and J ends, which lost 4 bases and 0 bases, there was a span of 2 bases. From germline, CDR1 is SGHNT and CDR2 YYREEE (reference sequence). The CDR3: CASSVSYNSPLHF. The CDR3 DNA follows: TGTGCCAGCAGCGTCTCCTATAATTCACCCCTCCACTTT.

The chain combines TRBV4-2 with TRBJ2-1; D may be TRBD2 (6 bases). Germline V lookup: CDR1 LGHNA, CDR2 YNFKEQ. CDR3 size: 13 residues. V gave up 6 bases and J gave up 7 bases, with 13 bases separating them. CDR3 coding DNA: TGTGCCAGCAGGGGCGGGGTACGGAATGAGCAGTTCTTC. Translation gives CASRGGVRNEQFF.

The chain has TRBV11-3 and TRBJ2-4, with a weak D call TRBD2 (5 bases). V was cut by 1 base and J by 4 bases, with 5 bases left in between. The CDR3 has 13 residues. In germline, CDR1 is SGHNT, CDR2 YENEEA. CDR3 protein: CASSLGGKNIQYF. The CDR3 DNA reads as TGTGCCAGCAGCTTAGGAGGGAAAAACATTCAGTACTTC.

The chain combines TRBV5-6 with TRBJ1-5, with D perhaps TRBD1 (6 bases). The CDR3 extends over 14 amino acids. The V end was cut by 4 bases, the J end by 4 bases, with 12 bases between. Germline lookup yields CDR1 SGHDT and CDR2 YYEEEE. The CDR3 nucleotides are TGTGCCAGCAGCGCCGACAGGATGAATCAGCCCCAGCATTTT. It encodes CASSADRMNQPQHF.

The chain links TRBV7-3 to TRBJ1-1; D call uncertain. The V gene lost 5 bases and the J gene lost 6 bases, with 19 bases spanning the gap. The CDR3 is 15 amino acids. The V gene's germline CDR1 is SGHTA and CDR2 FQGTGA. The CDR3 sequence: CASSPSPGTRAEAFF. DNA of the CDR3: TGTGCCAGCAGCCCCTCCCCAGGCACTCGAGCTGAAGCTTTCTTT.

The gene calls are TRBV7-8 and TRBJ1-1; D may be TRBD1 (6 bases). The germline V gene has CDR1 SGHVS and CDR2 FQNEAQ. Trimming removed 5 bases from V and 0 bases from J, with 13 bases in between. This CDR3 is 15 amino acids long. The CDR3 nucleotides are TGTGCCAGCAGCCCCTTGGGGGGCCTGAACACTGAAGCTTTCTTT. Its protein product is CASSPLGGLNTEAFF.

This chain links TRBV7-2 with TRBJ1-2; maybe TRBD1 (5 bases). Per the germline V gene, CDR1 is SGHTA and CDR2 is FQGNSA. Deletions cut 2 bases from V and 0 bases from J, with 10 bases between. The CDR3 has 15 amino acids. The CDR3 DNA follows: TGTGCCAGCAGCTTATCATCAGGGTCTAACTATGGCTACACCTTC. This gives the protein CASSLSSGSNYGYTF.

V and J are TRBV30 and TRBJ1-1; 10 nucleotides agree with TRBD1. There are 14 residues in the CDR3. CDR1 GTSNPN and CDR2 SVGIG come from the germline V gene (reference sequence). V shed 3 bases, J shed 5 bases, and the junction held 6 bases outside the gene matches. CDR3 protein: CAWRETGGRTEAFF. The CDR3 nucleotides read TGTGCCTGGAGGGAGACAGGGGGCCGGACTGAAGCTTTCTTT.

Remarks on this clone: Within the sample, other DNA sequences also encode this same CDR3. V and J are TRBV5-4 and TRBJ1-5; no firm D call. The CDR3 contains 13 residues. Trimming removed 0 bases from V and 2 bases from J, with 3 bases in between. Germline loops: CDR1 SGHNT, CDR2 YYREEE (reference sequence). The CDR3 DNA sequence: TGTGCCAGCAGCTTGGACGGCAATCAGCCCCAGCATTTT. Translating it yields CASSLDGNQPQHF.

This clone occurred a few times. The chain uses TRBV6-6 and TRBJ2-2, with D uncertain. CDR1 MNHNY and CDR2 SVGAGI come from the germline V gene (reference sequence). The germline V and J ends were trimmed by 6 bases and 7 bases, with 15 bases remaining between them. This CDR3 is 14 amino acids long. CDR3 sequence (DNA): TGTGCCAGCAGGCAGACCGTGAGAGGCGGGGAGCTGTTTTTT. This translates into CASRQTVRGGELFF.

The chain joins TRBV4-2 to TRBJ1-2, with 11 bases that match TRBD1. Germline values: CDR1 LGHNA, CDR2 YNFKEQ. The CDR3 spans 15 residues. Trimming cost V 2 bases and J 8 bases; bases outside gene matches: 7. The CDR3 reads CASSQSDRGQWGYTF. Written as DNA, the CDR3 is TGTGCCAGCAGCCAATCGGACAGGGGGCAGTGGGGCTACACCTTC.